One sample yielded the 3 T cell receptor beta chains listed below, sequenced in a study of PD-1 blockade in mismatch repair-deficient tumors. Sequencing used immunoSEQ multiplex PCR; TCRdb keeps in-frame clones, though not all of them. The sample has 130,000 or so clones, 70% to 90% seen once; the top ten hold approximately 12%. The sample here was peripheral blood, taken 44 weeks after starting pembrolizumab. These receptors were taken from an adult with mismatch repair-deficient cancer.

This clone came up once. V is TRBV4-2 and J is TRBJ2-7, with 15 bases fitting TRBD2. Trimming at V came to 3 bases and at J to 4 bases, leaving 4 bases not matched to a gene. Germline loops: CDR1 LGHNA, CDR2 YNFKEQ. This CDR3 spans 16 amino acids. The CDR3 region has the DNA TGTGCCAGCAGCCAGCCCGGGACTAGCGGGGGGTACGAGCAGTACTTC. This encodes CASSQPGTSGGYEQYF.

CDR3 region: CASSMVRGETQYF. The CDR3 coding sequence is TGTGCCAGTAGTATGGTACGGGGGGAGACCCAGTACTTC. This chain connects TRBV19 to TRBJ2-5; D is perhaps TRBD2 (6 bases). The V end lost 3 bases, the J end lost 5 bases, and 10 bases lay between the germline ends. The germline gives CDR1 LNHDA, CDR2 SQIVND (reference sequence). This CDR3 is 13 amino acids long.

This clone was seen just once. CDR3 sequence reads: CASSAMTDNSGANVLTF. CDR3 nucleotides: TGTGCCAGCAGCGCTATGACGGATAACTCTGGGGCCAACGTCCTGACTTTC. V is TRBV7-9 and J is TRBJ2-6; D ambiguous. V was shortened by 5 bases and J by 0 bases, with 14 bases between the two germline ends. The CDR3 loop spans 17 amino acids. Germline CDR1 and CDR2: SEHNR and FQNEAQ (reference sequence).